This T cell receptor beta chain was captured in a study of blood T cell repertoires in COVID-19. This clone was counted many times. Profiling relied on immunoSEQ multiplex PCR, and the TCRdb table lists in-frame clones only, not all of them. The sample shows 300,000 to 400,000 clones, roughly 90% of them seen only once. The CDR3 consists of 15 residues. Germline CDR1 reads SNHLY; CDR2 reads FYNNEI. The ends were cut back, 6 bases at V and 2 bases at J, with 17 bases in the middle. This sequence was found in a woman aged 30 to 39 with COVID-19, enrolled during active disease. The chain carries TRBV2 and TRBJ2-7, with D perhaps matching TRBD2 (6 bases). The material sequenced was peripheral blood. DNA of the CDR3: TGTGCCAGCAGAGCAGCGGGTGTTAGGACCTACGAGCAGTACTTC. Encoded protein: CASRAAGVRTYEQYF.